The sequence of this T cell receptor beta chain was determined in a study of T cells of healthy individuals. This clonotype has just a few counts. CDR3 size: 14 residues. The V gene's germline CDR1 is SGHDT and CDR2 YYEEEE. V shed 0 bases and J 7 bases; nucleotides not matched to a gene: 4. MiXCR, run by TCRdb on the 5' RACE reads, gives a single entry per CDR3 protein. Seen here are tens of thousands of distinct CDR3 sequences, around 16% observed once, and the top ten hold around 4.7%. The rearrangement joins TRBV5-6 to TRBJ2-4; 7 nucleotides line up with TRBD2. The clonotype comes from a human donor in good health. CDR3 in DNA: TGTGCCAGCAGCTTGGTGGGGGGGATCAACATTCAGTACTTC. This gives the protein CASSLVGGINIQYF.